This T cell receptor beta chain stems from a study of OX40 agonist ivuxolimab in advanced cancers. As for the study more broadly: Ivuxolimab was an agonistic, fully human IgG2 monoclonal antibody directed against OX40 (CD134), a costimulatory receptor. Among the roughly 50 dose-escalation patients, some 20 had hepatocellular carcinoma, approximately 15 melanoma, 9 renal cell carcinoma and 9 head and neck cancer. Intravenous ivuxolimab was administered to patients every 2 weeks at six dose levels: 0.01, 0.1, 0.3, 1.5, 3 and 10 mg/kg. The paper covers the monotherapy dose-escalation part of the phase I ivuxolimab trial, which included N of about 50 patients. Peripheral TCRbeta sequencing aimed to test whether ivuxolimab altered TCR sequence diversity and caused clonal T-cell expansion. Partial responses occurred in three dose-escalation patients: two with cutaneous melanoma and one with hepatocellular carcinoma. In the dose-escalation cohort, roughly 80% of patients were male, and the mean age was approximately 55 years, with a range of roughly 20 to 80. Patients were allowed to have had prior anti-PD-1, anti-PD-L1 or anti-CTLA-4 therapy, and 40% of the dose-escalation patients had previously received checkpoint inhibitors. Findings and caveats that apply to the study as a whole: Antigen specificity was not determined for the clonally expanded peripheral T cells. After ivuxolimab, CD8+ T cells had more expanded clones than CD4+ T cells on average. Low levels of normalized T-cell clonal expansion were also seen in some patients who did not respond. In partial responders in the 0.1-3.0 mg/kg groups, normalized peripheral clonal expansion was found to be among the lowest, especially among CD8+ T cells. At doses of 0.1 to 3.0 mg/kg, clonal expansion of both CD4+ and CD8+ T cells in blood was seen between baseline and week 6.

For sequencing of the TCRbeta CDR3 region, genomic DNA was extracted from the sorted cells. The immunoSEQ Assay was used to sequence the TCRbeta CDR3 regions. Drawn from immuneACCESS, this table holds only the in-frame rearrangements with V and J called that TCRdb kept. Clones are partly lost; checked studies trace under half to an unresolved V gene and leave the rest unexplained. The sample table lists roughly 93,000 clones, about 90% of them with a count of one. The ten most abundant clones make up approximately 1.5% of the sample. With regard to this clone: Its antigen is not yet known. No quality values exist for individual bases; no much larger clone is one base distant.

The trial excluded patients who had a history of autoimmune disease or were on systemic immunosuppression. Peripheral blood for TCR sequencing was collected from all dose cohorts at baseline, on cycle 4 day 1, and on cycle 7 day 1. The samples were taken from a phase I, first-in-human, multicenter, open-label dose-escalation trial of ivuxolimab. Adults with locally advanced or metastatic melanoma, renal cell, hepatocellular, or head and neck squamous cell carcinoma were enrolled in the trial. Before TCR sequencing, CD4+ and CD8+ T cells were separately sorted from peripheral blood. The junction carries 11 bases between V and J, which are trimmed by 1 base and 1 base respectively. From cysteine to phenylalanine, the CDR3 is 17 amino acids long. Only CDR3 DNA remains: 51 bases, in frame from the first base. The germline V gene provides CDR1 SGHTA and CDR2 FQGNSA.

Sample: CD4+ or CD8+ T cells sorted from blood, taken in a trial of the OX40 agonist ivuxolimab. The receptor comes from an adult with an advanced solid tumor such as melanoma, head and neck, liver or kidney cancer. Recombination connected TRBV7-2 to TRBJ2-6; the best D guess is TRBD1, with 5 bases matching. CDR3 region: CASSLGAGSSGANVLTF. Read as DNA, the sequence is TGTGCCAGCAGCTTAGGGGCAGGGTCTTCTGGGGCCAACGTCCTGACTTTC.